Given below is one TCR beta chain in context. A second roughly 6 to 11 cycle PCR used barcoded and J-beta primers. A single record per CDR3 protein comes from TCRdb applying MiXCR to the 5' RACE reads. Among roughly 1.9 million distinct CDR3 sequences listed, about 39% were seen once. Germline loops: CDR1 DFQATT, CDR2 SNEGSKA (reference sequence). J gave up 2 bases and V 5 bases, and 12 bases lay outside the gene matches. This CDR3 spans 16 amino acids. This sample was taken from a study of blood T cells in healthy people across ages. This clonotype was sampled from a human donor in good health. The chain carries TRBV20-1 and TRBJ1-5; the match to TRBD1 covers 7 bases. Input material: blood. CDR3 in DNA: TGCAGTGCTCCCCGACAGGGCCTTCTGGGCAATCAGCCCCAGCATTTT. As protein: CSAPRQGLLGNQPQHF.